This TCR beta chain was observed in a study of T cell responses to AZD1222 COVID-19 vaccine. This clone was seen a single time. Measured with immunoSEQ multiplex PCR; TCRdb has only the in-frame clones, and not every one. Of over 85,000 clones in the sample, around 93% were seen once. V lost 4 bases and J 0 bases, leaving 12 bases between the germline ends. Germline CDR1 reads MNHEY; CDR2 reads SVGEGT. The CDR3 is 15 amino acids. The chain recombines TRBV6-2 or TRBV6-3 with TRBJ2-5; D is unclear. The sequencing here drew on peripheral blood, taken 28 days after the second AZD1222 dose. The receptor was isolated from an adult who received the AZD1222 COVID-19 vaccine. This chain's CDR3 is CASSFDRHDQETQYF. In nucleotides, the CDR3 is TGTGCCAGCAGTTTCGACCGACATGACCAAGAGACCCAGTACTTC.